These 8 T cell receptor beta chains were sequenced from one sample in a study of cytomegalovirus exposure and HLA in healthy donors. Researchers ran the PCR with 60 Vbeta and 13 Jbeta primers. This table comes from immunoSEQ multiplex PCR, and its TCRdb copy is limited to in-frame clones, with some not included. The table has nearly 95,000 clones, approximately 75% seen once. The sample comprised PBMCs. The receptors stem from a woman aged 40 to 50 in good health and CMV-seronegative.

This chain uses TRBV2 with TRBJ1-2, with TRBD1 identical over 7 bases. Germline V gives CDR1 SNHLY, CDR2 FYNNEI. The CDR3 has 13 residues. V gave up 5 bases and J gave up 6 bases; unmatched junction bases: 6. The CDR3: CASSPQGLDGYTF. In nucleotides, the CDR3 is TGTGCCAGCAGTCCACAGGGGCTGGATGGCTACACCTTC.

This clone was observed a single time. The CDR3 here is CASSLAQGRDTEAFF. The CDR3, as DNA: TGTGCCAGCTCACTGGCACAGGGGCGGGACACTGAAGCTTTCTTT. The J gene is TRBJ1-1, the V gene TRBV18; 7 positions agree with TRBD1. The CDR3 is made up of 15 amino acids. The germline gives CDR1 KGHSH, CDR2 LQKENI. The J segment lost 3 bases and the V segment lost 4 bases, leaving 8 bases of the junction unmatched.

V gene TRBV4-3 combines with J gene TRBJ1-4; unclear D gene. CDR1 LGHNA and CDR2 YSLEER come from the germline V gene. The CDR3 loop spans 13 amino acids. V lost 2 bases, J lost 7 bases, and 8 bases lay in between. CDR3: CASSQSSGEKLFF. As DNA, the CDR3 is TGCGCCAGCAGCCAAAGTTCAGGTGAAAAACTGTTTTTT.

DNA of the CDR3: TGTGCCAGCAGCCTACGGACAGGGAACACCGGGGAGCTGTTTTTT. Protein product: CASSLRTGNTGELFF. The J gene is TRBJ2-2, the V gene TRBV14, with 7 nucleotides matching TRBD1. Germline loops: CDR1 SGHDN, CDR2 FVKESK. With V trimmed by 4 bases and J by 1 base, 3 bases remained unmatched. This CDR3 spans 15 amino acids.

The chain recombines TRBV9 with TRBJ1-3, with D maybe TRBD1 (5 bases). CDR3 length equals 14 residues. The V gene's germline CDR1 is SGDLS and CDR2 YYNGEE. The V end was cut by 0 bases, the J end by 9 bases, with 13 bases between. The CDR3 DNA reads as TGTGCCAGCAGCGTAGCAGGGTCTCTCGGCACCATATATTTT. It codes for CASSVAGSLGTIYF.

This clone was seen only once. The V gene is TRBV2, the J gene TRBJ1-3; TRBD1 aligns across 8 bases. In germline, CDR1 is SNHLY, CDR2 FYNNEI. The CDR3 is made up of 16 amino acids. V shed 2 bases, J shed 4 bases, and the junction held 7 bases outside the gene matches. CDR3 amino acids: CASSEFEGQAGNTIYF. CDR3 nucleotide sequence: TGTGCCAGCAGTGAATTTGAGGGACAGGCAGGAAACACCATATATTTT.

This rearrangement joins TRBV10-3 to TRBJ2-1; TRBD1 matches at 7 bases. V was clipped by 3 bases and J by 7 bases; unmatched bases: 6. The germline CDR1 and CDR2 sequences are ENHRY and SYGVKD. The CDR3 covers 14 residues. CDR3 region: CAISERGRGNEQFF. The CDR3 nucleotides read TGTGCCATCAGTGAAAGGGGGCGCGGGAATGAGCAGTTCTTC.

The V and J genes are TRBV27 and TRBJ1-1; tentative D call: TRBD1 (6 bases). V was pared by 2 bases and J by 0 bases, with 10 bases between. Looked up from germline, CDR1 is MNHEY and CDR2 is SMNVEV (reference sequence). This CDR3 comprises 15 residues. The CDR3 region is CASSLQGPLNTEAFF. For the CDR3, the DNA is TGTGCCAGCAGTTTACAGGGGCCACTGAACACTGAAGCTTTCTTT.